The 14 T cell receptor beta chains given below trace back to one sample, sequenced in a study of T cell responses to AZD1222 COVID-19 vaccine. Assay: immunoSEQ multiplex PCR; the TCRdb copy retains only in-frame clones and omits some. The sample records around 160,000 clones, under 95% being singletons. Sequencing used peripheral blood, obtained on day 0 of AZD1222 vaccination. Receptor source: an adult in good health.

This chain links TRBV7-9 with TRBJ2-1; 11 nucleotides line up with TRBD2. From germline, CDR1 is SEHNR and CDR2 FQNEAQ (reference sequence). This CDR3 contains 14 residues. With V trimmed by 9 bases and J by 8 bases, 9 bases remained unmatched. CDR3 nucleotide sequence: TGTGCCAGTGTTAGCGGGGGGGCCGCATATGAGCAGTTCTTC. It specifies CASVSGGAAYEQFF.

The chain joins TRBV9 to TRBJ2-2; D assignment may be TRBD1 or TRBD2 (5 bases each). Germline CDR1 SGDLS, CDR2 YYNGEE. V shed 0 bases and J shed 5 bases, with 14 bases lying between them. The CDR3 runs to 16 residues. This CDR3 reads CASSVGDATGTGELFF. The CDR3 DNA reads as TGTGCCAGCAGCGTAGGGGACGCTACGGGGACCGGGGAGCTGTTTTTT. Drawing the rest from reference TRBV9 and TRBJ2-2, the complete variable domain is DSGVTQTPKHLITATGQRVTLRCSPRSGDLSVYWYQQSLDQGLQFLIQYYNGEERAKGNILERFSAQQFPDLHSELNLSSLELGDSALYFCASSVGDATGTGELFFGEGSRLTVL.

The count of this clone is one. The CDR3 sequence: CASSLSSLLALREQFF. In DNA, the CDR3 is TGTGCCAGCAGTTTATCCTCTTTGCTAGCCCTCAGGGAGCAGTTCTTC. The J gene is TRBJ2-1, the V gene TRBV27; possible D gene TRBD2, 5 bases. There are 16 residues in the CDR3. Germline lookup yields CDR1 MNHEY and CDR2 SMNVEV (reference sequence). V lost 0 bases and J 10 bases, leaving 19 bases between the germline ends.

The chain links TRBV7-2 to TRBJ1-5; D not certain. CDR3 length: 13 residues. V lost 1 base to trimming and J lost 5 bases, with 6 bases between them. Germline V CDR1 and CDR2: SGHTA, FQGNSA. The CDR3 DNA follows: TGTGCCAGCAGCTTAGTTGGAGATCAGCCCCAGCATTTT. It translates to CASSLVGDQPQHF. Drawing the rest from reference TRBV7-2 and TRBJ1-5, the complete variable domain is GAGVSQSPSNKVTEKGKDVELRCDPISGHTALYWYRQSLGQGLEFLIYFQGNSAPDKSGLPSDRFSAERTGGSVSTLTIQRTQQEDSAVYLCASSLVGDQPQHFGDGTRLSIL.

The rearrangement joins TRBV5-1 to TRBJ1-5; 12 nucleotides align to TRBD1. The V gene's germline CDR1 is SGHRS and CDR2 YFSETQ. The CDR3 consists of 15 residues. Trimming cost V 4 bases and J 7 bases; bases outside gene matches: 6. This CDR3 is CASSPGQGARQPQHF. The CDR3 DNA is TGCGCCAGCAGCCCGGGACAGGGGGCCAGGCAGCCCCAGCATTTT.

DNA of the CDR3: TGCGCCAGCAGCTTCCAAGGGCTACGGTACGAGCAGTACTTC. Encoded protein: CASSFQGLRYEQYF. The chain links TRBV5-1 to TRBJ2-7; D ambiguous. This CDR3 region has 14 residues. Germline-derived CDR1 and CDR2 are SGHRS and YFSETQ. Trimming took off 2 bases at V and 4 bases at J, with 13 bases between the two ends.

The chain employs TRBV19 and TRBJ2-3; tentative D call: TRBD2 (7 bases). This CDR3 is 15 amino acids long. V was clipped by 4 bases and J by 3 bases, with 14 bases between them. The germline CDR1 and CDR2 sequences are LNHDA and SQIVND (reference sequence). For the CDR3, the DNA is TGTGCCAGTAGTAGAGGACAGCGGGGAACAGATACGCAGTATTTT. It is translated as CASSRGQRGTDTQYF.

The chain links TRBV19 to TRBJ1-2, with D maybe TRBD1 (5 bases). This CDR3 comprises 13 residues. Germline V gene data show CDR1 as LNHDA and CDR2 as SQIVND (reference sequence). V lost 10 bases, J lost 7 bases, and 19 bases lay in between. CDR3 nucleotides: TGTGCCACTAACCGGGACCCGGTAGGTGGCTACACCTTC. This gives the protein CATNRDPVGGYTF.

This clone was observed a single time. The gene calls are TRBV20-1 and TRBJ2-1; no firm D call. Germline V gene lookup returns CDR1 DFQATT and CDR2 SNEGSKA (reference sequence). Trimming took off 5 bases at V and 7 bases at J, with 9 bases between the two ends. This CDR3 has 11 amino acids. CDR3 sequence (DNA): TGCAGTGCTCCTCGAAGGAATGAGCAGTTCTTC. It translates to CSAPRRNEQFF.

The V gene is TRBV19, the J gene TRBJ2-3; the match to TRBD1 covers 9 bases. The CDR3 length is 17 residues. Germline lookup yields CDR1 LNHDA and CDR2 SQIVND (reference sequence). The V and J ends lost 5 bases and 1 base, in that order; junction bases with no gene match: 10. The CDR3 here is CASSLDRGRGGTDTQYF. Written as DNA, the CDR3 is TGTGCCAGTAGTCTGGACAGGGGACGAGGCGGCACAGATACGCAGTATTTT.

The chain couples TRBV5-4 to TRBJ2-3; the match to TRBD2 covers 10 bases. V was clipped by 4 bases and J by 3 bases; unmatched bases: 11. This CDR3 is 17 amino acids long. Germline CDR1 is SGHNT and CDR2 is YYREEE (reference sequence). The CDR3 sequence: CASSLGEAGGQTDTQYF. CDR3 nucleotide sequence: TGTGCCAGCAGCCTCGGTGAAGCGGGGGGGCAGACAGATACGCAGTATTTT. The full variable domain, in which reference TRBV5-4 and TRBJ2-3 provide the parts outside the CDR3, is ETGVTQSPTHLIKTRGQQVTLRCSSQSGHNTVSWYQQALGQGPQFIFQYYREEENGRGNFPPRFSGLQFPNYSSELNVNALELDDSALYLCASSLGEAGGQTDTQYFGPGTRLTVL.

In its sample, this clone was seen once. CDR3: CASSLSVVGQDYGYTF. In nucleotides, the CDR3 is TGTGCCAGCAGCTTGTCGGTTGTAGGGCAGGATTATGGCTACACCTTC. The J gene is TRBJ1-2, the V gene TRBV5-5; D remains ambiguous. The V end lost 1 base, the J end lost 5 bases, and 18 bases lay between the germline ends. Germline CDR1 reads SGHKS; CDR2 reads YYEKEE (reference sequence). The CDR3 is made up of 16 amino acids.

The chain employs TRBV6-6 and TRBJ2-7, with 7 bases fitting TRBD2. The CDR3 has 16 amino acids. V dropped 6 bases and J dropped 1; count of bases not matched to a gene: 12. Germline-derived CDR1 and CDR2 are MNHNY and SVGAGI (reference sequence). CDR3 nucleotides: TGTGCCAGCAGCCCCAGGCATGCGGGGGTTTCCTACGAGCAGTACTTC. This codes for CASSPRHAGVSYEQYF.

This rearrangement joins TRBV5-6 to TRBJ1-5; D gene unclear. CDR3 length: 15 residues. V was cut by 4 bases and J by 4 bases, with 15 bases left in between. Germline V gene data show CDR1 as SGHDT and CDR2 as YYEEEE. The CDR3 here is CASSPGSRENQPQHF. The CDR3, as DNA: TGTGCCAGCAGCCCCGGTAGCCGGGAAAATCAGCCCCAGCATTTT.